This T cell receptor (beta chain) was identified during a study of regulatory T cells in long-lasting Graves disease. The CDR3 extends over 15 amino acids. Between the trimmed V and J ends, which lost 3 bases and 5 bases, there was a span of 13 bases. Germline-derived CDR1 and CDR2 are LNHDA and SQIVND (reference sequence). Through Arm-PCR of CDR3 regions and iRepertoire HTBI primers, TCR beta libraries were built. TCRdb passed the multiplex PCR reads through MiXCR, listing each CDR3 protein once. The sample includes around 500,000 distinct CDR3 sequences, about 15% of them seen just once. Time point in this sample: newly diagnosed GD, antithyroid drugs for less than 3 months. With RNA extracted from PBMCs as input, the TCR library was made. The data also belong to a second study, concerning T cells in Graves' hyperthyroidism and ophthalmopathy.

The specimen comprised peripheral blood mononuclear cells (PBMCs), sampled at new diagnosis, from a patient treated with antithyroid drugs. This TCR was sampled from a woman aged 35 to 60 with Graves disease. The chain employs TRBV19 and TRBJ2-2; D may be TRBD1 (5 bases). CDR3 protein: CASSILGARTGELFF. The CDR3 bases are TGTGCCAGTAGTATTTTAGGGGCGCGGACCGGGGAGCTGTTTTTT.